Sequencing of this T cell receptor (beta chain) was carried out in a study of cytomegalovirus exposure and HLA in healthy donors. The junction had 10 bases not matched to a gene; V was cut back by 0 bases and J by 14 bases. This CDR3 comprises 13 residues. The germline gives CDR1 SGHKS, CDR2 YYEKEE (reference sequence). All the people who gave samples were healthy bone marrow donors. The PCR made use of 60 Vbeta and 13 Jbeta primers. Assay: immunoSEQ multiplex PCR; the TCRdb copy retains only in-frame clones and omits some. The sample has approximately 110,000 clones; about 73% are singletons. V usage is TRBV5-5 and J usage is TRBJ1-2; 7 bases map to TRBD1. The origin of this receptor is a woman aged 40-49 years in good health and CMV-seropositive. The sample taken for sequencing was PBMCs. The CDR3 DNA is TGTGCCAGCAGCTTGGACGAGCACAGGGGTGGGACCTTC. Encoded protein: CASSLDEHRGGTF.